Here is one T cell receptor beta chain with its context. What it recognizes is unknown. These data originate in a study of blood T cells in healthy people across ages. Study observations and caveats: A greater number of naive CD4+ cells and higher diversity distinguished long-lived donors from aged donors.

The CDR3 loop spans 15 amino acids. V dropped 3 bases and J dropped 7 bases, with 19 bases sitting between them. Each donor had around 9.8 milliliters of peripheral blood drawn. Using a J-beta primer mix together with a sample-barcoded 5' primer, a second PCR was run for 7 to 11 cycles. TCRdb ran MiXCR on the 5' RACE reads and lists one entry per CDR3 protein. The sample records roughly 2 million distinct CDR3 sequences, about 49% being singletons. The genes are TRBV12-3 or TRBV12-4 and TRBJ2-7, with a possible D match to TRBD1 (5 bases). The clonotype originates from a woman aged 40 to 50 in good health. Sequenced sample: blood. For the CDR3, the DNA is TGTGCCAGCAGTTTCAGGGCTACCGGCTACAATGAGCAGTACTTC. Its protein is CASSFRATGYNEQYF.